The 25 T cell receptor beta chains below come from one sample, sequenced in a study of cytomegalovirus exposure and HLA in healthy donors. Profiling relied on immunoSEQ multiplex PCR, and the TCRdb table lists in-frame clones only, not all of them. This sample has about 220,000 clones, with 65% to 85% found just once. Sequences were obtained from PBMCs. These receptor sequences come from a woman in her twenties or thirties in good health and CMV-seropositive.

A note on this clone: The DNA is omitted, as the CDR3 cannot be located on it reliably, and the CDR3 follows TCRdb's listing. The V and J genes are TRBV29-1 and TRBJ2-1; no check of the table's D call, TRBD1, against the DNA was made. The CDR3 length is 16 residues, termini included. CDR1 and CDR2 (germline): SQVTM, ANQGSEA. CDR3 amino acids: CSVGSFGPGGYNEQFF.

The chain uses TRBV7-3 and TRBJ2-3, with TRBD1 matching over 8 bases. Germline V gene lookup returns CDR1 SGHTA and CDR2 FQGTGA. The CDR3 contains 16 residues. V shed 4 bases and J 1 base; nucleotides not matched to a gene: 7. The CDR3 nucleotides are TGTGCCAGCAGCTCCCGGACAGGGACGGGCACAGATACGCAGTATTTT. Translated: CASSSRTGTGTDTQYF.

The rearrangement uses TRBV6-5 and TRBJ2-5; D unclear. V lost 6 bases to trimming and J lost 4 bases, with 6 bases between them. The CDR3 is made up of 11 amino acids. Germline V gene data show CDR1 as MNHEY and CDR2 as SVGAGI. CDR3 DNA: TGTGCCAGCAGCCGTAGAGAGACCCAGTACTTC. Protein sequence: CASSRRETQYF.

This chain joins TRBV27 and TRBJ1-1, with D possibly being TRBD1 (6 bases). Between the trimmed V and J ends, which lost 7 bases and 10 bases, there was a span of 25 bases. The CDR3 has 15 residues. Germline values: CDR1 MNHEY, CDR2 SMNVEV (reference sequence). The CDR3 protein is CASNPIPAPGDRAFF. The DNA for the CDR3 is TGTGCCAGCAACCCTATTCCAGCTCCAGGGGATAGAGCTTTCTTT.

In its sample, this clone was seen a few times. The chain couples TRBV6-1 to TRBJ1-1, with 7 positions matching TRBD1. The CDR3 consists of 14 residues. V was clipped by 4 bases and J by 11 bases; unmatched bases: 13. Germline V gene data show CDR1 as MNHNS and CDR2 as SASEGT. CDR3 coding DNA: TGTGCCAGCAGTGTTACAGGGGCCGTCGGGTGGGCTTTCTTT. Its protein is CASSVTGAVGWAFF.

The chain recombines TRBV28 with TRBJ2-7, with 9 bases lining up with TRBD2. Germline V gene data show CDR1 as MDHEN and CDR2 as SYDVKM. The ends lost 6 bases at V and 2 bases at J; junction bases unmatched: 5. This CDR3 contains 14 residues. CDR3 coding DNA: TGTGCCAGCAGCTACGTAGCGGGAGCCTACGAGCAGTACTTC. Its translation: CASSYVAGAYEQYF.

Here the CDR3 reads CSVAGLPYNEQFF. The CDR3 region has the DNA TGCAGCGTTGCGGGACTCCCCTACAATGAGCAGTTCTTC. The chain couples TRBV29-1 to TRBJ2-1; a weak D match, TRBD2 (6 bases). Germline CDR1 and CDR2: SQVTM and ANQGSEA. V lost 4 bases to trimming and J lost 2 bases, with 9 bases between them. This CDR3 is built from 13 residues.

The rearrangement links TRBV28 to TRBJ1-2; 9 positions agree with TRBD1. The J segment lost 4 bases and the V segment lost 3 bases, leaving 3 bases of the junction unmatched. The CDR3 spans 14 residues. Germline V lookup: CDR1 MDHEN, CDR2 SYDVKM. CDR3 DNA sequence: TGTGCCAGCAGTTTCACGGGACAGGGCTATGGCTACACCTTC. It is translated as CASSFTGQGYGYTF.

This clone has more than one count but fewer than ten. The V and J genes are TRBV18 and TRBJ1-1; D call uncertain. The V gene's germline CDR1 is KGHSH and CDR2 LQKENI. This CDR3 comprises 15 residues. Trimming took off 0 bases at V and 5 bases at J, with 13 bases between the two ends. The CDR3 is CASSPPSVRWTEAFF. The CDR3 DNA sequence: TGTGCCAGCTCACCACCGTCCGTACGATGGACTGAAGCTTTCTTT. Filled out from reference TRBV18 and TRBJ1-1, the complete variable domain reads NAGVMQNPRHLVRRRGQEARLRCSPMKGHSHVYWYRQLPEEGLKFMVYLQKENIIDESGMPKERFSAEFPKEGPSILRIQQVVRGDSAAYFCASSPPSVRWTEAFFGQGTRLTVV.

The CDR3 protein is CASSAQGSEQYF. In nucleotides, the CDR3 is TGTGCCAGCAGCGCACAGGGGAGCGAGCAGTACTTC. This chain joins TRBV11-1 and TRBJ2-7; 7 bases map to TRBD1. The CDR3 sequence is 12 residues long. V lost 5 bases and J lost 6; bases outside the gene matches: 4. CDR1 and CDR2 (germline): SGHAT, FQDESV (reference sequence).

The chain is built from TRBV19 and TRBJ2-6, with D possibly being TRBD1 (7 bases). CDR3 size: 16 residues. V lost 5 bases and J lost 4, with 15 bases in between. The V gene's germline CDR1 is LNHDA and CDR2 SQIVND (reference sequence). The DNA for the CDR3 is TGTGCCAGTAGTGGAGGGGGCTCAGGAGGGGCCAACGTCCTGACTTTC. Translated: CASSGGGSGGANVLTF.

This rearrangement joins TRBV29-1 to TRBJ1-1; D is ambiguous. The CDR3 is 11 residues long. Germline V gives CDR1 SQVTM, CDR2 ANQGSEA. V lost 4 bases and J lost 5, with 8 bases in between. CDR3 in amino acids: CSVGSETEAFF. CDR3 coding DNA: TGCAGCGTTGGTAGCGAGACTGAAGCTTTCTTT.

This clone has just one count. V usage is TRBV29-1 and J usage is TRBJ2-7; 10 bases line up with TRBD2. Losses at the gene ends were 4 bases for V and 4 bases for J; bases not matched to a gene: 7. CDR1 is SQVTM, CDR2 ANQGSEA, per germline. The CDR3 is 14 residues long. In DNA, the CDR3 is TGCAGCGTTGGGAGGACTAGCGGAGAATACGAGCAGTACTTC. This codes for CSVGRTSGEYEQYF.

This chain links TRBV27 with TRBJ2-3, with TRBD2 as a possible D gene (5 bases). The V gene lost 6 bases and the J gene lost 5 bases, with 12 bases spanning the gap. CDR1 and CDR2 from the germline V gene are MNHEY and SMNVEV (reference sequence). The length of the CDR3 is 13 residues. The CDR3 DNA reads TGTGCCAGCAGCCTACGTGAGGGAGATACGCAGTATTTT. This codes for CASSLREGDTQYF.

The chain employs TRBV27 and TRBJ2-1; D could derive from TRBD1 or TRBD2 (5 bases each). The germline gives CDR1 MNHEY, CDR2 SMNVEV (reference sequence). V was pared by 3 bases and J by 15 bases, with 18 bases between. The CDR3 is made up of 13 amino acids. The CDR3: CASSLGTTDPGFF. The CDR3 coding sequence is TGTGCCAGCAGTTTGGGGACGACGGATCCGGGGTTCTTC.

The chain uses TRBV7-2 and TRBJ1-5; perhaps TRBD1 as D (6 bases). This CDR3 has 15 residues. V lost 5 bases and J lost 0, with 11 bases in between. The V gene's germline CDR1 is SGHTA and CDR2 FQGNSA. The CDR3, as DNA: TGTGCCAGCAGCCGACAGGCGGTTAGCAATCAGCCCCAGCATTTT. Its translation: CASSRQAVSNQPQHF.

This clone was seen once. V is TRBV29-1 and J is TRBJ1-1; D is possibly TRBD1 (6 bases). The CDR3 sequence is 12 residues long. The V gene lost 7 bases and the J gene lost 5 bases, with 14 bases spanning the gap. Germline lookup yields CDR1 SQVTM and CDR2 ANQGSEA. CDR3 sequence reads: CSAEWDITEAFF. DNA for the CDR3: TGCAGCGCCGAGTGGGACATTACTGAAGCTTTCTTT.

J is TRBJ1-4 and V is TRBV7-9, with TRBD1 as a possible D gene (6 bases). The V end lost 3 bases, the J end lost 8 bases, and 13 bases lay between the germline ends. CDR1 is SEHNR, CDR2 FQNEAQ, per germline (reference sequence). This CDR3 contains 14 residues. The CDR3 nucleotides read TGTGCCAGCAGCTTGTCAGGGGTTTGGGAAAAACTGTTTTTT. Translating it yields CASSLSGVWEKLFF.

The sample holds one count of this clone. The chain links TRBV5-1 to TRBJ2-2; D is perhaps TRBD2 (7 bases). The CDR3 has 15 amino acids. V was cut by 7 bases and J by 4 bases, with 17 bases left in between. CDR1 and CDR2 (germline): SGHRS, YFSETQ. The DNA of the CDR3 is TGCGCCAGCCTGGGGGCTAGCGGAACCACCGGGGAGCTGTTTTTT. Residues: CASLGASGTTGELFF. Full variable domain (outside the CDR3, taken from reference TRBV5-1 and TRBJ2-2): KAGVTQTPRYLIKTRGQQVTLSCSPISGHRSVSWYQQTPGQGLQFLFEYFSETQRNKGNFPGRFSGRQFSNSRSEMNVSTLELGDSALYLCASLGASGTTGELFFGEGSRLTVL.

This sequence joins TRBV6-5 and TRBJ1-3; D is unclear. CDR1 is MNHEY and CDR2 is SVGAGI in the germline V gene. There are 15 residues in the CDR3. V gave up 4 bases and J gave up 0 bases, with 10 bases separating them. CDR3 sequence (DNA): TGTGCCAGCAGTTCCGGGATCTACTCTGGAAACACCATATATTTT. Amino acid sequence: CASSSGIYSGNTIYF.

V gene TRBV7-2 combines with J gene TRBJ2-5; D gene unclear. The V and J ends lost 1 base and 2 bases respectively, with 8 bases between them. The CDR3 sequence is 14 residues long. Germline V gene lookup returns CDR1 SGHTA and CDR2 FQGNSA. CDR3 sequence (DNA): TGTGCCAGCAGCTTAGTTACAGCACAAGAGACCCAGTACTTC. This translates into CASSLVTAQETQYF.

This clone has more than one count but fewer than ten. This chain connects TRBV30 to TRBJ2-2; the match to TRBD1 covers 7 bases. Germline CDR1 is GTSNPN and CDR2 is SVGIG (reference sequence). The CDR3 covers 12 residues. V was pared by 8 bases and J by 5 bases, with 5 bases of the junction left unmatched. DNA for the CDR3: TGTGCCGTGACAGGGCAAACCGGGGAGCTGTTTTTT. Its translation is CAVTGQTGELFF.

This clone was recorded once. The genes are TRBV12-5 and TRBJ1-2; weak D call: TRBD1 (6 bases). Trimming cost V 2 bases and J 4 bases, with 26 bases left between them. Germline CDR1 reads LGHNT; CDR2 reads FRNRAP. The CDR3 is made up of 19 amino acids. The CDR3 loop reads CASGLTPTTGIWRFYGYTF. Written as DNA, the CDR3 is TGTGCTAGTGGTTTGACCCCTACCACAGGGATATGGAGGTTCTATGGCTACACCTTC.

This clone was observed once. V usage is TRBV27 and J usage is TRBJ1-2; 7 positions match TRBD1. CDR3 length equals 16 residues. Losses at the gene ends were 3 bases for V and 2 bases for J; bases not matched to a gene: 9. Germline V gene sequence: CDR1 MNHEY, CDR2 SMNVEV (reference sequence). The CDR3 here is CASSFAGGEVNYGYTF. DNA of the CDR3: TGTGCCAGCAGTTTTGCAGGGGGTGAGGTGAACTATGGCTACACCTTC.

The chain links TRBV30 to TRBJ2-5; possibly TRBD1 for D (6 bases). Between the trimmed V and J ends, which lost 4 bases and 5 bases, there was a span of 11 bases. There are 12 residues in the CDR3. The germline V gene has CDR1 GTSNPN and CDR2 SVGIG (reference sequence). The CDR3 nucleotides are TGTGCCTGGAACAGGGATGGGGAGACCCAGTACTTC. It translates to CAWNRDGETQYF. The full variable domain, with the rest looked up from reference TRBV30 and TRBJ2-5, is SQTIHQWPATLVQPVGSPLSLECTVEGTSNPNLYWYRQAAGRGLQLLFYSVGIGQISSEVPQNLSASRPQDRQFILSSKKLLLSDSGFYLCAWNRDGETQYFGPGTRLLVL.